A single sample gave rise to the 3 T cell receptor delta chains below, sequenced in a study of γδ T cells in repeated Plasmodium falciparum infection. TCRdb re-processed the multiplex PCR reads using CATT. The sample includes around 89,000 delta-chain clones, roughly 1.4% of them seen just once. Gammadelta T cells were flow-sorted from PBMC into Vgamma9/Vdelta2+ and Vdelta2-negative populations for bulk analysis. Sequencing was carried out using gamma-delta T cells from blood. Every receptor here comes from a pool of human donors (malaria-infected and uninfected, not separated).

Comments on this clone: TCRdb pairs this DNA with a much larger clone's protein that differs at residue 6, likely a read error; the protein shown was translated from the DNA. V and J are TRDV3 and TRDJ1, with TRDD3 matching 11 bases. Here the J gene came from matching the DNA to germline, since TCRdb omits it. The CDR3 sequence is 16 residues long. In germline, CDR1 is TVYSNPD, CDR2 GDNSRS (reference sequence). V trimming: 4 bases; J trimming: 3 bases; junction bases outside the gene matches: 13. The CDR3 DNA is TGTGCCTGGGACCTTCCACTGGGGGATAGTCCCGATAAACTCATCTTT. The encoded protein is CAWDLPLGDSPDKLIF. Variable domain in full (rest from reference TRDV3 and TRDJ1): CDKVTQSSPDQTVASGSEVVLLCTYDTVYSNPDLFWYRIRPDYSFQFVFYGDNSRSEGADFTQGRFSVKHILTQKAFHLVISPVRTEDSATYYCAWDLPLGDSPDKLIFGKGTRVTVEP.

This clone was picked up a small number of times. A far larger clone is a single base away, which makes a read error likely. The sample holds other DNA sequences that translate to the same CDR3. The CDR3 nucleotides are TGTGCTCTTGGGGAACTGGACGGCACGTTAACTGTGTACACCGATAAACTCATCTTT. Translating it yields CALGELDGTLTVYTDKLIF. This sequence joins TRDV1 and TRDJ1, with D unclear. The J gene is not listed in TCRdb, so it was assigned here from a DNA match to germline. V lost 0 bases and J lost 0, with 20 bases in between. The CDR3 extends over 19 amino acids. Germline assignment: CDR1 TSWWSYY and CDR2 QGS.

This clone was seen a few times. The protein in TCRdb stems from a much larger clone and differs at residue 10 from this DNA's translation, likely a read error; here the protein is translated from the DNA. J is TRDJ1 and V is TRDV3, with 8 bases matching TRDD3. CDR3 length: 13 residues. The germline V gene has CDR1 TVYSNPD and CDR2 GDNSRS (reference sequence). CDR3 sequence (DNA): TGTGCCTTTACTGGGGGACCCACCGATGAACTCATCTTT. As protein: CAFTGGPTDELIF.